These 22 T cell receptor beta chains came from one sample sequenced in a study of cytomegalovirus exposure and HLA in healthy donors. Method: immunoSEQ multiplex PCR; TCRdb's copy keeps in-frame clones and lacks some. The sample shows about 89,000 clones, approximately 81% of them seen only once. What was sequenced was PBMCs. The receptors come from a woman between 18 and 29 years old in good health and CMV-seropositive.

This sequence joins TRBV28 and TRBJ2-7; 10 nucleotides line up with TRBD2. Germline CDR1 and CDR2: MDHEN and SYDVKM. This CDR3 has 14 amino acids. V was pared by 6 bases and J by 4 bases, with 6 bases of the junction left unmatched. DNA of the CDR3: TGTGCCAGCAGCGGAAGCGGGGGGGCTTACGAGCAGTACTTC. Amino acid sequence: CASSGSGGAYEQYF.

The chain recombines TRBV28 with TRBJ1-2, with no clear D. Trimming left V 2 bases short and J 3 bases short, with 10 bases between. Germline CDR1 and CDR2: MDHEN and SYDVKM. The CDR3 totals 14 residues. CDR3 protein: CASSLPPKHYGYTF. The CDR3 bases are TGTGCCAGCAGTTTACCCCCTAAGCACTATGGCTACACCTTC.

This clone was seen a single time. The chain combines TRBV6-6 with TRBJ1-3; TRBD1 might be the D (6 bases). V lost 6 bases and J lost 2, with 14 bases in between. This CDR3 contains 15 residues. The germline gives CDR1 MNHNY, CDR2 SVGAGI (reference sequence). CDR3: CASSPGGIAGNTIYF. The CDR3 DNA sequence: TGTGCCAGCAGCCCTGGGGGCATCGCTGGAAACACCATATATTTT.

The chain couples TRBV19 to TRBJ2-3; tentatively, D is TRBD2 (6 bases). Germline CDR1 is LNHDA and CDR2 is SQIVND (reference sequence). Deletions cut 2 bases from V and 3 bases from J, with 15 bases between. The CDR3 is 16 residues long. CDR3 DNA: TGTGCCAGTAGTATACGGGCGGGGAGGTTGACAGATACGCAGTATTTT. It translates to CASSIRAGRLTDTQYF.

The J gene is TRBJ2-4, the V gene TRBV6-1; 9 bases agree with TRBD2. CDR3 length equals 14 residues. Germline trimming cut 4 bases from V and 9 bases from J; bases unmatched to any gene: 7. Germline CDR1 and CDR2: MNHNS and SASEGT. The CDR3 sequence: CASSALAGSSIQYF. CDR3 in DNA: TGTGCCAGCAGTGCCCTAGCGGGGTCGAGCATTCAGTACTTC.

The CDR3 region is CASTMGAAYGYTF. The CDR3 DNA follows: TGTGCCAGCACCATGGGGGCTGCCTATGGCTACACCTTC. The chain combines TRBV7-9 with TRBJ1-2; D might be TRBD1 (6 bases). This CDR3 spans 13 amino acids. Looked up from germline, CDR1 is SEHNR and CDR2 is FQNEAQ (reference sequence). V was clipped by 7 bases and J by 4 bases, with 13 bases between them. Full variable domain (rest looked up from reference TRBV7-9 and TRBJ1-2): DTGVSQNPRHKITKRGQNVTFRCDPISEHNRLYWYRQTLGQGPEFLTYFQNEAQLEKSRLLSDRFSAERPKGSFSTLEIQRTEQGDSAMYLCASTMGAAYGYTFGSGTRLTVV.

V gene TRBV7-2 combines with J gene TRBJ2-1; TRBD1 aligns across 7 bases. The CDR3 totals 17 residues. Losses at the gene ends were 3 bases for V and 3 bases for J; bases not matched to a gene: 11. Germline V CDR1 and CDR2: SGHTA, FQGNSA. The CDR3 loop is CASSFFPGQIIYNEQFF. DNA for the CDR3: TGTGCCAGCAGCTTCTTCCCGGGACAGATTATCTACAATGAGCAGTTCTTC.

This clone has a handful of counts. The V call is TRBV4-1, the J call TRBJ2-5, with D tentatively TRBD1 (5 bases). Trimming pared 6 bases from V and 2 bases from J, leaving 22 bases between. The CDR3 runs to 17 residues. Germline V gene data show CDR1 as MGHRA and CDR2 as YSYEKL. CDR3: CASSSKLQRGQQETQYF. DNA of the CDR3: TGCGCCAGCAGTTCCAAGCTACAGCGTGGACAACAAGAGACCCAGTACTTC.

The chain has TRBV15 and TRBJ1-2; D uncertain. The germline gives CDR1 LNHNV, CDR2 YYDKDF (reference sequence). The germline V and J ends were trimmed by 0 bases and 7 bases, with 12 bases remaining between them. This CDR3 contains 14 residues. CDR3 nucleotide sequence: TGTGCCACCAGCAGAGATCAGGCAGGTCGTGGCTACACCTTC. It specifies CATSRDQAGRGYTF. The full variable domain, its missing parts supplied by reference TRBV15 and TRBJ1-2, is DAMVIQNPRYQVTQFGKPVTLSCSQTLNHNVMYWYQQKSSQAPKLLFHYYDKDFNNEADTPDNFQSRRPNTSFCFLDIRSPGLGDTAMYLCATSRDQAGRGYTFGSGTRLTVV.

CDR3 sequence: CSVVGGKGYGYTF. DNA for the CDR3: TGCAGCGTTGTAGGGGGTAAAGGCTATGGCTACACCTTC. V is TRBV29-1 and J is TRBJ1-2; possibly TRBD1 for D (6 bases). CDR1 SQVTM and CDR2 ANQGSEA come from the germline V gene. The V gene lost 4 bases and the J gene lost 4 bases, with 13 bases spanning the gap. The CDR3 is 13 residues long.

The chain uses TRBV6-5 and TRBJ2-3; D ambiguous. Looked up from germline, CDR1 is MNHEY and CDR2 is SVGAGI. The V gene lost 2 bases and the J gene lost 2 bases, with 8 bases spanning the gap. This CDR3 contains 14 residues. CDR3 region: CASSYGVYTDTQYF. CDR3 nucleotide sequence: TGTGCCAGCAGTTACGGAGTGTACACAGATACGCAGTATTTT.

CDR3 sequence: CASSPDKAVEKLFF. The CDR3 DNA sequence: TGTGCCAGCAGCCCTGACAAGGCTGTTGAAAAACTGTTTTTT. The gene calls are TRBV7-2 and TRBJ1-4; D gene uncertain. V lost 5 bases to trimming and J lost 7 bases, with 14 bases between them. The CDR3 spans 14 residues. Germline loops: CDR1 SGHTA, CDR2 FQGNSA.

This clone was picked up a small number of times. The chain uses TRBV18 and TRBJ1-6, with D perhaps TRBD1 (6 bases). Germline values: CDR1 KGHSH, CDR2 LQKENI. The ends were cut back, 1 base at V and 8 bases at J, with 9 bases in the middle. The CDR3 contains 14 residues. CDR3 residues: CASSPRGGYSPLHF. In DNA form, the CDR3 reads TGTGCCAGCTCACCACGCGGGGGCTATTCACCCCTCCACTTT.

Only one count was recorded for this clone. The chain uses TRBV7-3 and TRBJ2-5, with 10 nucleotides matching TRBD2. The germline CDR1 and CDR2 sequences are SGHTA and FQGTGA. J was trimmed by 2 bases and V by 4 bases; bases with no gene match: 4. This CDR3 has 15 residues. Written as DNA, the CDR3 is TGTGCCAGCAGCTCAGCGGGGGGGCTGCAAGAGACCCAGTACTTC. Its protein is CASSSAGGLQETQYF.

This chain uses TRBV4-3 with TRBJ2-7; the D gene is possibly TRBD1 (6 bases). CDR1 and CDR2 (germline): LGHNA, YSLEER. V was trimmed by 3 bases and J by 2 bases, leaving 14 bases between them. The CDR3 is 15 residues long. The CDR3 bases are TGCGCCAGCAGCCAGTCACCGGGACACCCCTACGAGCAGTACTTC. Amino acid sequence: CASSQSPGHPYEQYF.

The V and J genes are TRBV13 and TRBJ1-1, with a tentative D call TRBD1 (6 bases). V was shortened by 3 bases and J by 1 base, with 9 bases between the two germline ends. The CDR3 sequence is 14 residues long. Germline values: CDR1 PRHDT, CDR2 FYEKMQ (reference sequence). CDR3 coding DNA: TGTGCCAGCAGCTTCGTGGGACAGAACACTGAAGCTTTCTTT. Residues: CASSFVGQNTEAFF.

This chain joins TRBV19 and TRBJ2-7; possible D gene TRBD1, 5 bases. CDR3 length equals 13 residues. Germline CDR1 reads LNHDA; CDR2 reads SQIVND (reference sequence). Trimming took 3 bases from V and 5 from J, leaving 11 bases between them. In nucleotides, the CDR3 is TGTGCCAGTAGTATGAACAGGTTGAACGAGCAGTACTTC. Its translation is CASSMNRLNEQYF.

V gene TRBV19 combines with J gene TRBJ1-4; 9 nucleotides agree with TRBD1. Germline V lookup: CDR1 LNHDA, CDR2 SQIVND (reference sequence). The CDR3 runs to 15 residues. V lost 5 bases to trimming and J lost 7 bases; unmatched junction nucleotides: 8. CDR3 DNA: TGTGCCAGTAGTTCCACAGGGGGCTTCGGTGAAAAACTGTTTTTT. Amino acids: CASSSTGGFGEKLFF. Variable domain in full (rest from reference TRBV19 and TRBJ1-4): DGGITQSPKYLFRKEGQNVTLSCEQNLNHDAMYWYRQDPGQGLRLIYYSQIVNDFQKGDIAEGYSVSREKKESFPLTVTSAQKNPTAFYLCASSSTGGFGEKLFFGSGTQLSVL.

V usage is TRBV9 and J usage is TRBJ2-7, with TRBD1 matching over 11 bases. The trim removed 3 bases at V and 5 bases at J, leaving 4 bases unmatched. The length of the CDR3 is 14 residues. Germline V lookup: CDR1 SGDLS, CDR2 YYNGEE. The CDR3 DNA follows: TGTGCCAGCAGCGCGGGACAGGGGGGCAACGAGCAGTACTTC. It yields the protein CASSAGQGGNEQYF.

This clone appeared once. J is TRBJ2-2 and V is TRBV27, with 8 bases fitting TRBD2. In germline, CDR1 is MNHEY, CDR2 SMNVEV (reference sequence). The CDR3 totals 17 residues. V trimming: 4 bases; J trimming: 0 bases; junction bases outside the gene matches: 7. The CDR3 DNA reads as TGTGCCAGCAGTTCCTACCCGGGGGGGACGAACACCGGGGAGCTGTTTTTT. Translation: CASSSYPGGTNTGELFF.

The J gene is TRBJ2-2, the V gene TRBV7-8, with D maybe TRBD1 (6 bases). CDR1 is SGHVS, CDR2 FQNEAQ, per germline. This CDR3 comprises 17 residues. Between the trimmed V and J ends, which lost 2 bases and 0 bases, there was a span of 13 bases. The DNA of the CDR3 is TGTGCCAGCAGCTTACCCTTGGGGACAACGAACACCGGGGAGCTGTTTTTT. Translated: CASSLPLGTTNTGELFF.

The J gene is TRBJ2-1, the V gene TRBV6-4, with D perhaps TRBD1 (7 bases). The CDR3 totals 16 residues. CDR1 is MRHNA, CDR2 SNTAGT, per germline. Trimming took 0 bases from V and 4 from J, leaving 13 bases between them. The CDR3 sequence is CASSDSGGGRYNEQFF. CDR3 nucleotide sequence: TGTGCCAGCAGTGACTCTGGAGGGGGCCGATACAATGAGCAGTTCTTC.